This record looks at one T cell receptor beta chain sequence and its context. TCR alpha and TCR beta cDNA libraries carrying sample barcodes and UMIs came from 5'RACE with constant-segment primers. TCRdb ran MiXCR on the 5' RACE reads and lists one entry per CDR3 protein. The sample carries fewer than 350,000 distinct CDR3 sequences, 14% recorded once. The data originate from a study of T-cell memory formation after mild COVID-19. CDR1 and CDR2 (germline): SGHTA, FQGNSA. CDR3 length: 15 amino acids. Trimming removed 1 base from V and 1 base from J, with 8 bases in between. This rearrangement joins TRBV7-2 to TRBJ2-4; tentative D call: TRBD2 (5 bases). The specimen sequenced was PBMCs or a T cell subset sorted from them (not recorded which). This clonotype was obtained from a man aged 18 to 30 who had mild COVID-19 (a few samples of this study predate the infection). Cell type and time point are not known. The CDR3 spells CASSLGGWAKNIQYF. CDR3 bases: TGTGCCAGCAGCTTAGGCGGGTGGGCCAAAAACATTCAGTACTTC.